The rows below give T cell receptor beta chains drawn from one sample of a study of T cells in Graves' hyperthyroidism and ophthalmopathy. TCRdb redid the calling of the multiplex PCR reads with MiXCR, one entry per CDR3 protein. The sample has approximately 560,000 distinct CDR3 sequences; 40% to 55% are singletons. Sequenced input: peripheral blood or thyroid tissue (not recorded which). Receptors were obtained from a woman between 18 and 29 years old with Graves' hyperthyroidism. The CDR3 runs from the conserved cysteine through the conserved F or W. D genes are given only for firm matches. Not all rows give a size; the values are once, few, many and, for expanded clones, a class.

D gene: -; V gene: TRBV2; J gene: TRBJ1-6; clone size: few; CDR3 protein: CASGGPRVGPYNSPLHF; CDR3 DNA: TGTGCCAGCGGGGGACCTCGTGTCGGACCCTATAATTCACCCCTCCACTTT
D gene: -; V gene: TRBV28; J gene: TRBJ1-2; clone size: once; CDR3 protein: CASSQRGETF; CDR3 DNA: TGTGCCAGCAGCCAGAGGGGTGAGACCTTC
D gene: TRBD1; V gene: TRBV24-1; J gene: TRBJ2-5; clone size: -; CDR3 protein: CATSDPTGDLGETQYF; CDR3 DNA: TGTGCCACCAGTGATCCGACAGGGGACCTCGGGGAGACCCAGTACTTC
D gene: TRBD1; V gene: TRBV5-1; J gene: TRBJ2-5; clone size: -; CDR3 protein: CASSLEAWDSQETQYF; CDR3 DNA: TGCGCCAGCAGCTTGGAGGCTTGGGACAGCCAAGAGACCCAGTACTTC
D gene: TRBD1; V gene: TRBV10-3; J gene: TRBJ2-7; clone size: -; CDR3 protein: CASSATGGVSGYEQYF; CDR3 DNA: TGTGCCAGCAGTGCGACAGGGGGTGTGTCAGGCTACGAGCAGTACTTC
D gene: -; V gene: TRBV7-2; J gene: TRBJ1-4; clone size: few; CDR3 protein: CASSLSRETTNEKLFF; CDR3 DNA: TGTGCCAGCAGCTTGAGCAGGGAAACAACTAATGAAAAACTGTTTTTT
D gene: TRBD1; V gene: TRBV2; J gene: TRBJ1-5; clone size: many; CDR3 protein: CASRKTGTGEQPQHF; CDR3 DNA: TGTGCCAGCAGAAAAACCGGGACAGGGGAGCAGCCCCAGCATTTT
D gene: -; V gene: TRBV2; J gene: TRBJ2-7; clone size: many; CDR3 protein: CASSPRTYEQYF; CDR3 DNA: TGTGCCAGCAGCCCACGGACCTACGAGCAGTACTTC
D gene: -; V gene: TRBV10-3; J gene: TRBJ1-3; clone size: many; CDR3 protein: CAISESPAGNTIYF; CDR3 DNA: TGTGCCATCAGTGAGTCCCCGGCTGGAAACACCATATATTTT
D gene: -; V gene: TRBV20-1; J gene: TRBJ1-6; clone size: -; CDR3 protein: CSARWGAGVGSPLHF; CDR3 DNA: TGCAGTGCTCGATGGGGGGCGGGGGTCGGGTCACCCCTCCACTTT
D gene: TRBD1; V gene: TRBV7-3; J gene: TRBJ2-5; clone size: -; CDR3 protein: CASSSGPGSPLHGQGVGETQYF; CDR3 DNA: TGTGCCAGCAGCTCCGGACCAGGATCACCCCTCCACGGACAGGGCGTGGGCGAGACCCAGTACTTC